What follows is one T cell receptor (beta chain) and its context. Its target is not known. This entry is derived from a study of early stage breast cancer tumors. The table came from immunoSEQ multiplex PCR; TCRdb's copy has only in-frame clones and leaves some out. Here the sample spans tens of thousands of clones, roughly 80% being singletons. Study-level findings and limits: Compared with adjacent normal breast tissue, tumors showed about 2.3-fold greater T cell density and higher clonality.

Trimming removed 5 bases at V and 4 bases at J, with 10 bases between. The CDR3 has 13 amino acids. CDR1 is SGHNT and CDR2 is YENEEA in the germline V gene. The chain couples TRBV11-3 to TRBJ2-3; D uncertain. The receptor was isolated from a person aged 35-50 years with breast cancer. Sequencing was carried out using blood. CDR3 protein: CASSQSLPDTQYF. The CDR3 nucleotides are TGTGCCAGCAGCCAATCTCTACCAGATACGCAGTATTTT.